This T cell receptor (beta chain) was recovered during a study of shared clonotypes between healthy human individuals. The study enrolled healthy HIV-negative adults without recent acute infections or vaccinations as donors. Partitioning of CD4+ cells yielded a CD45RA+ naive subset and a CD45RA-negative memory subset. Replicate PCRs for sorted subsets used approximately 190 ng DNA; this equaled around 28,000 T cell genomes. Method: immunoSEQ multiplex PCR; TCRdb's copy keeps in-frame clones and lacks some. Of 1,400,000 or so clones listed, approximately 98.5% were seen once; the top ten hold about 0.35%. Sequenced: naive CD4+ T cells sorted from blood. Subset defined: CD45RA+ positively selected. This sequence was found in a young man in good health.

In nucleotides, the CDR3 is TGTGCCAGCAGCAGCGGGGGAAGCACTGAAGCTTTCTTT. Translated: CASSSGGSTEAFF. The rearrangement joins TRBV28 to TRBJ1-1; the D gene is possibly TRBD1 (5 bases). From germline, CDR1 is MDHEN and CDR2 SYDVKM. V dropped 6 bases and J dropped 4 bases, with 12 bases sitting between them. This CDR3 spans 13 amino acids. Looking up the rest from reference TRBV28 and TRBJ1-1 gives the full variable domain: DVKVTQSSRYLVKRTGEKVFLECVQDMDHENMFWYRQDPGLGLRLIYFSYDVKMKEKGDIPEGYSVSREKKERFSLILESASTNQTSMYLCASSSGGSTEAFFGQGTRLTVV.